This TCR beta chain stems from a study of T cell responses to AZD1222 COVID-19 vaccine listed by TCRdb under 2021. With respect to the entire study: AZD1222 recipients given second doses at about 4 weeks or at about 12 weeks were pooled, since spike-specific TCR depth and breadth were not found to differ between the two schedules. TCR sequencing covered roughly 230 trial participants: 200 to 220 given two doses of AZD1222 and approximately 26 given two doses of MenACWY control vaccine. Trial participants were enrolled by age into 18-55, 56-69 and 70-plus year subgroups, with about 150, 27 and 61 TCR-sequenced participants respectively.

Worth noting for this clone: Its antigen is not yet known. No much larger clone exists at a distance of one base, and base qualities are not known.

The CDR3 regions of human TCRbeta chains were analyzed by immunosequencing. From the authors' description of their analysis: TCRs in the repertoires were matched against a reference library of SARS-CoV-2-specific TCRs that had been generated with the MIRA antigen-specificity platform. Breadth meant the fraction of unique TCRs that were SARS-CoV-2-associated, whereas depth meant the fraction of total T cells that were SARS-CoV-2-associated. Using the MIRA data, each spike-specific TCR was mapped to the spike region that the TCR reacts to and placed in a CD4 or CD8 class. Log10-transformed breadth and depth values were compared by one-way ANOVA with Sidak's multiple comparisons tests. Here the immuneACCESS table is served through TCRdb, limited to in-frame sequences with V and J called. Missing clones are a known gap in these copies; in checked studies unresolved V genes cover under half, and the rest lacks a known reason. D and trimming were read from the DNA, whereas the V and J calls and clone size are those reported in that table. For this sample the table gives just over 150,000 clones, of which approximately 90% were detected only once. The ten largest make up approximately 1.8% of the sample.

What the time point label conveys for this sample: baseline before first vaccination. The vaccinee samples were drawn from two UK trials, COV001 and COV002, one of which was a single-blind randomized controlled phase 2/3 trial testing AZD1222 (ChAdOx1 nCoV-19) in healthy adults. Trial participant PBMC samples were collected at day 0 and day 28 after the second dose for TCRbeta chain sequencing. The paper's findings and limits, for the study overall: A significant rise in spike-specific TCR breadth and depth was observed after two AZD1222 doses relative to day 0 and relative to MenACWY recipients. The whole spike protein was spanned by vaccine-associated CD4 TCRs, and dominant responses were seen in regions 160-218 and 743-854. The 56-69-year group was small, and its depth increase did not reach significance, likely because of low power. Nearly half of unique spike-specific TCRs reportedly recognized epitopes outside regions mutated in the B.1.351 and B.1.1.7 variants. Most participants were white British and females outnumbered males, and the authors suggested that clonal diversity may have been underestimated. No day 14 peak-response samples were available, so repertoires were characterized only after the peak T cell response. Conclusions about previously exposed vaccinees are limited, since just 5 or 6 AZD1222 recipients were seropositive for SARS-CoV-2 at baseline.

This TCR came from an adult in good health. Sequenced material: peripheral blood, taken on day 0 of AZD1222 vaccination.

CDR3 reads: CASSVHPTDTQYF. The bases are TGTGCCAGCAGCGTCCACCCCACAGATACGCAGTATTTT. The sequence links TRBV7-3 to TRBJ2-3; no confident D gene assignment can be made. Inclusive of the bounding cysteine and phenylalanine, the CDR3 is 13 residues long. This entry keeps only the CDR3 DNA: 39 bases, framed from base 1. CDR1 and CDR2 are drawn from the germline V gene: SGHTA, FQGTGA. Relative to germline, V is 5 bases shorter and J is 2 bases shorter, with 8 bases between their ends.